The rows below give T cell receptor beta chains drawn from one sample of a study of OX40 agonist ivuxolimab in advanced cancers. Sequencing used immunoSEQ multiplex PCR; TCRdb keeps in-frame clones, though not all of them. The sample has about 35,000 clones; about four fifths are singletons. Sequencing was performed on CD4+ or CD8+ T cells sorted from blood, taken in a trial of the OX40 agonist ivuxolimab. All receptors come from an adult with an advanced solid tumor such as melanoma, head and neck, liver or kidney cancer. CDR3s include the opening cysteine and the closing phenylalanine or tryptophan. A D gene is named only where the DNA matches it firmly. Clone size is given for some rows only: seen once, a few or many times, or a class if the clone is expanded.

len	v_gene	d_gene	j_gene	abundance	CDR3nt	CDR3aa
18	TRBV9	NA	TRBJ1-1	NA	TGTGCCAGCAGCCCTCCCCCGCGGGGTAGGGGAATGAACACTGAAGCTTTCTTT	CASSPPPRGRGMNTEAFF
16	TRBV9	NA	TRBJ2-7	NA	TGTGCCAGCAGCGTAACGGGACACTACAGCTCCTACGAGCAGTACTTC	CASSVTGHYSSYEQYF
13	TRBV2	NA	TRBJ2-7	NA	TGTGCCAGCAGTGGAAGACTCAACTACGAGCAGTACTTC	CASSGRLNYEQYF
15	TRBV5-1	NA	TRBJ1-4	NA	TGCGCCAGTAAACCCAGAACGGGGTCGGGAGAAAAACTGTTTTTT	CASKPRTGSGEKLFF
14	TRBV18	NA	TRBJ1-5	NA	TGTGCCAGCTCACCACAAGGGGAGAATCAGCCCCAGCATTTT	CASSPQGENQPQHF
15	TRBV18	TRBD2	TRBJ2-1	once	TGTGCCAGCTCACCTCGGCTAGCGGGAGACAATGAGCAGTTCTTC	CASSPRLAGDNEQFF
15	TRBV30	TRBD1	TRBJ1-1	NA	TGTGCCTGGAATCTACAGGGGTCCGTGAACACTGAAGCTTTCTTT	CAWNLQGSVNTEAFF
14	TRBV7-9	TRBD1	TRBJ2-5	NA	TGTGCCAGCAGCCACGGGACAGAGCAAGAGACCCAGTACTTC	CASSHGTEQETQYF
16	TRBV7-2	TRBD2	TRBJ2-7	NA	TGTGCCAGCAGGGAACGAGCGGGGGGGGCCTCCTACGAGCAGTACTTC	CASRERAGGASYEQYF
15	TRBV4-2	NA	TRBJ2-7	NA	TGTGCCAGCAGCCAAGTGGGTGGCGGGAAGTACGAGCAGTACTTC	CASSQVGGGKYEQYF
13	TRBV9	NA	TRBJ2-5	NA	TGTGCCAGCAGCGTAGGCCGGCAAGAGACCCAGTACTTC	CASSVGRQETQYF
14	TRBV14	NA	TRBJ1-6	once	TGTGCCAGCAGCCAAGGCCACGCTCCTTCACCCCTCCACTTT	CASSQGHAPSPLHF
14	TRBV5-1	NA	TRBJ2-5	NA	TGCGCCAGCAGCTTGACAGGCCCTAGGGAGACCCAGTACTTC	CASSLTGPRETQYF
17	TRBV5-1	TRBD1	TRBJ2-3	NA	TGCGCCAGCAGCCCACGCCCGTCAGGGGGCCACACAGATACGCAGTATTTT	CASSPRPSGGHTDTQYF
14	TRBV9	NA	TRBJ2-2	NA	TGTGCCAGCAGCGTAGGACAGAACACCGGGGAGCTGTTTTTT	CASSVGQNTGELFF
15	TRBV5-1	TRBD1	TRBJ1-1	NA	TGCGCCAGCAGCTTAAGGGGACAGGGTCTGACTGAAGCTTTCTTT	CASSLRGQGLTEAFF
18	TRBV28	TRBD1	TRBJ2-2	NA	TGTGCCAGCAGTTGGACAGGGGGCGTGTTCGCGAACACCGGGGAGCTGTTTTTT	CASSWTGGVFANTGELFF
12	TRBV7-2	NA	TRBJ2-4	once	TGTGCCAGCAGCCGCGTCCGGGGCATTCAGTACTTC	CASSRVRGIQYF
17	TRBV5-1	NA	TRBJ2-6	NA	TGCGCCAGCAGCTTGGAACAGGAACCCTCTGGGGCCAACGTCCTGACTTTC	CASSLEQEPSGANVLTF
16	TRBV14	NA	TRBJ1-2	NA	TGTGCCAGCAGCCAAGATCTTGGAGACAAAGAGTATGGCTACACCTTC	CASSQDLGDKEYGYTF
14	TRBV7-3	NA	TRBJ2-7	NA	TGTGCCAGCAGCCCCGCCGGGAGCTCCTACGAGCAGTACTTC	CASSPAGSSYEQYF
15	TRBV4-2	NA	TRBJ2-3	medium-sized	TGTGCCAGTCCCCATTGTGCAGCCGGAGTGAACGCGCAGTATTTT	CASPHCAAGVNAQYF
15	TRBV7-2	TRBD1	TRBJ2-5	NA	TGTGCCAGCAGCTCAACGACAGGGACCGGAGAGACCCAGTACTTC	CASSSTTGTGETQYF
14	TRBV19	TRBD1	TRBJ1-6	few	TGTGCCAGTAGTCCAACAGGGGGCATTTCACCCCTCCACTTT	CASSPTGGISPLHF
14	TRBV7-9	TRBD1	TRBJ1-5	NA	TGTGCCAGCAGCTCCCAGGGGGCTAGTCAGCCCCAGCATTTT	CASSSQGASQPQHF
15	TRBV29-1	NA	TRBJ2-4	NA	TGCAGCGTTGTTAAAGGTCTCCTGGCCAAAAACATTCAGTACTTC	CSVVKGLLAKNIQYF